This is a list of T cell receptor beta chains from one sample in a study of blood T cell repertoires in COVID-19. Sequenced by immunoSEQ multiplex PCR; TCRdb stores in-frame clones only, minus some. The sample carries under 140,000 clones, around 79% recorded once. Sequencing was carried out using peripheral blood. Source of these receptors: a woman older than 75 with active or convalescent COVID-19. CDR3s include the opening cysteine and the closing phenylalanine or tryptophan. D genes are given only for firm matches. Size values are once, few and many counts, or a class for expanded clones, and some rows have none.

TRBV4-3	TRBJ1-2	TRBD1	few	TGCGCCAGCAGCCAAGATTACACAGGGGCCCTCTGGGGTGGCTACACCTTC	CASSQDYTGALWGGYTF
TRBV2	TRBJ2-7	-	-	TGTGCCAGCAGTGTTGGCAGGGCCGAGCAGTACTTC	CASSVGRAEQYF
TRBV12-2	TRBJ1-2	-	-	TGTGCAAGTCGCCAGGACCGACAGGGTGATGGCTACACCTTC	CASRQDRQGDGYTF
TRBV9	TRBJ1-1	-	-	TGTGCCAGCAGCGGGGGCCTTACGTTGAACACTGAAGCTTTCTTT	CASSGGLTLNTEAFF
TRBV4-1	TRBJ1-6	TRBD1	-	TGCGCCAGCAGCCAAGAGGATGGGACAGGGGGCTTAAATTCACCCCTCCACTTT	CASSQEDGTGGLNSPLHF
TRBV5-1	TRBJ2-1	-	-	TGCGCCAGCAGCTTCGGGGGAGGCTACAATGAGCAGTTCTTC	CASSFGGGYNEQFF
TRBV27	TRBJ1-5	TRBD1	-	TGTGCCAGCGCCGACAGGGGTAGCAATCAGCCCCAGCATTTT	CASADRGSNQPQHF
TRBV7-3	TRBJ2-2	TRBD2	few	TGTGCCAGCAGCTTTAGCGGCGGGAGGGACACCGGGGAGCTGTTTTTT	CASSFSGGRDTGELFF
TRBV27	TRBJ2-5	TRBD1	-	TGTGCCAGCAGTCCCCGACAGGGGGCGCTGGCGGGAGAAAGAGAGACCCAGTACTTC	CASSPRQGALAGERETQYF
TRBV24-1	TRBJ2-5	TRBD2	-	TGTGCCACCAGTGGGCCTAGCGGGAGGGCCCAAGAGACCCAGTACTTC	CATSGPSGRAQETQYF
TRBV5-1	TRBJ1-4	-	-	TGCGCCAGCAGACCGACTGGACAGCTTAATGAAAAACTGTTTTTT	CASRPTGQLNEKLFF
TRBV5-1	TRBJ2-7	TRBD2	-	TGCGCCCGCAGCCGGGGGGGGCTAGCTGACCCCTACGAGCAGTACTTC	CARSRGGLADPYEQYF
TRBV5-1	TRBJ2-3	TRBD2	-	TGCGCCAGCAGCCCCTCTAGCGGGTACACAGATACGCAGTATTTT	CASSPSSGYTDTQYF
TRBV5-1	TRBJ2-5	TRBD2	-	TGCGCCAGCAGCTTTGGACTAGCGGGAGGACTGGGGCAAGAGACCCAGTACTTC	CASSFGLAGGLGQETQYF
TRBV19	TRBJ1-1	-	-	TGTGCCAGTAAGCGGGGTGTGAACACTGAAGCTTTCTTT	CASKRGVNTEAFF
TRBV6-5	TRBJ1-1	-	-	TGTGCCAGCTCCCGTGAGTACGTGGACACTGAAGCTTTCTTT	CASSREYVDTEAFF
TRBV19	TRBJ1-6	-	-	TGTGCCAGTAGCCCGACAAGGGGGTCCTATAATTCACCCCTCCACTTT	CASSPTRGSYNSPLHF
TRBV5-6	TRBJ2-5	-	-	TGTGCCAGCAGATCTCGTATTCGACAGAAAGAGACCCAGTACTTC	CASRSRIRQKETQYF
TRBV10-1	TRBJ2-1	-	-	TGCGCCAGCAGTGAGTTCGGGAGCTCCTACAATGAGCAGTTCTTC	CASSEFGSSYNEQFF
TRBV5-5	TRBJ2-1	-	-	TGTGCCAGCAGCTTGAGCTCCCACAATGAGCAGTTCTTC	CASSLSSHNEQFF
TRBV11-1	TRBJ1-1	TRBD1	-	TGTGCCAGCAGCTTAGCGCGAGGACAGGCGAACACTGAAGCTTTCTTT	CASSLARGQANTEAFF
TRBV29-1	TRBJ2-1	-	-	TGCACCGCCGCGCTGGGATGGTCGTCCAGGGATAGGGATGAGCAGTTCTTC	CTAALGWSSRDRDEQFF
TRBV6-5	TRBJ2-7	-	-	TGTGCCAGCACCAAAGCGGTTACCTACGAGCAGTACTTC	CASTKAVTYEQYF
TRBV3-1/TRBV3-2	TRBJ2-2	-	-	TGTGCCAGCAGATTGAGCGGGAACACCGGGGAGCTGTTTTTT	CASRLSGNTGELFF
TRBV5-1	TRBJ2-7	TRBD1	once	TGCGCCAGCAGCGACCAGGGACAGTTACGGAAGTACTTC	CASSDQGQLRKYF
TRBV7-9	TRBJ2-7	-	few	TGTGCCAGCAGCTTAAGCGGAATCTACTCCTACGAGCAGTACTTC	CASSLSGIYSYEQYF
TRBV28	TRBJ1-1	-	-	TGTGCCAGCAGTCGCCGGGGGGAGGAATGGAACACTGAAGCTTTCTTT	CASSRRGEEWNTEAFF
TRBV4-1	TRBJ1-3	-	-	TGCGCCAGCAGCCAAGAGGGAGGGACCTCGGTTTACACCATATATTTT	CASSQEGGTSVYTIYF
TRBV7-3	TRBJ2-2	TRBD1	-	TGTGCCAGCAGCTTATCCAGGGGGACCGGGGAGCTGTTTTTT	CASSLSRGTGELFF